A single sample is the source of the 2 T cell receptor beta chains below, sequenced in a study of post-analysis software for immune sequencing data. These receptors lack a known antigen. Study-wide points: Five or six TRBV segments, TRBV5-6, TRBV5-1 and TRBV20-1 among them, were found more frequent in patients than controls.

Carried by the TCR beta cDNA libraries were unique molecular identifiers. TCRdb re-analysed the PCR reads in MiXCR, keeping a single row per CDR3 protein. The sample carries about 260,000 distinct CDR3 sequences, just over 35% recorded once. Sequenced material: blood. The receptors derive from a girl under 18 with multiple sclerosis.

This clonotype was seen ten or more times. The chain uses TRBV7-2 and TRBJ2-3; 8 bases are a match to TRBD2. Germline V gives CDR1 SGHTA, CDR2 FQGNSA. The CDR3 runs to 14 residues. With 5 bases clipped from V and 6 bases from J, the junction kept 7 bases outside the gene matches. The CDR3 DNA reads TGTGCCAGCAGCCAAAGCGGGAGATTCGATACGCAGTATTTT. This codes for CASSQSGRFDTQYF.

The J gene is TRBJ2-3, the V gene TRBV27, with D perhaps matching TRBD1 (6 bases). This CDR3 is 14 amino acids long. The germline V and J ends were trimmed by 6 bases and 4 bases, with 14 bases remaining between them. In germline, CDR1 is MNHEY, CDR2 SMNVEV (reference sequence). In nucleotides, the CDR3 is TGTGCCAGCAGGCCGCCAGGACAGCCAGATACGCAGTATTTT. Amino acids: CASRPPGQPDTQYF.